The 25 T cell receptor beta chains presented below share a single source sample, sequenced in a study of T cells in Graves' hyperthyroidism and ophthalmopathy. Amplified TCR beta CDR3 regions came from RNA transcripts. HTBI primers were the set used in a first-round RT-PCR of the TCR CDR3. TCRdb re-called the multiplex PCR reads through MiXCR, storing one row per CDR3 protein. Of hundreds of thousands of distinct CDR3 sequences listed, about 14% are singletons. Sequenced input: blood. The receptors were sampled from a woman under 30 with Graves' hyperthyroidism.

V is TRBV24-1 and J is TRBJ2-2; D is possibly TRBD2 (6 bases). Germline V gives CDR1 KGHDR, CDR2 SFDVKD. The V end was cut by 4 bases, the J end by 4 bases, with 24 bases between. CDR3 length: 19 residues. CDR3 protein: CATSETGTRLDTVTGELFF. The CDR3 coding sequence is TGTGCCACCAGTGAGACCGGGACTCGGCTAGATACCGTCACCGGGGAGCTGTTTTTT.

This clonotype was counted ten times or more. The V gene is TRBV18, the J gene TRBJ1-1; D not resolved. Germline CDR1 reads KGHSH; CDR2 reads LQKENI. The V and J ends lost 4 bases and 8 bases respectively, with 14 bases between them. The CDR3 totals 13 residues. In DNA, the CDR3 is TGTGCCAGCTCACTGGAGAGGAGACGGGAAGCTTTCTTT. Translating gives CASSLERRREAFF.

The V gene is TRBV25-1, the J gene TRBJ1-6; D possibly corresponds to TRBD1 (5 bases). Trimming removed 3 bases from V and 10 bases from J, with 22 bases in between. CDR3 size: 17 residues. From germline, CDR1 is MGHDK and CDR2 SYGVNS. The CDR3 here is CASSDGRGGILESPLHF. As DNA, the CDR3 is TGTGCCAGCAGTGACGGGAGGGGCGGCATCCTTGAATCACCCCTCCACTTT.

The chain combines TRBV20-1 with TRBJ2-7; 8 bases line up with TRBD1. Germline values: CDR1 DFQATT, CDR2 SNEGSKA (reference sequence). V trimming: 3 bases; J trimming: 6 bases; junction bases outside the gene matches: 7. The CDR3 is 13 residues long. The CDR3 loop reads CSARNQGAGEQYF. Written as DNA, the CDR3 is TGCAGTGCTAGGAATCAGGGGGCAGGCGAGCAGTACTTC.

This clonotype was seen more than once but under ten times. The rearrangement joins TRBV20-1 to TRBJ1-5, with a weak D call TRBD1 (6 bases). Trimming left V 4 bases short and J 1 base short, with 14 bases between. The germline V gene has CDR1 DFQATT and CDR2 SNEGSKA (reference sequence). The CDR3 has 15 amino acids. The DNA of the CDR3 is TGCAGTGCTAAGGGGGGGGTCGGAAGCAATCAGCCCCAGCATTTT. Residues: CSAKGGVGSNQPQHF.

This clonotype came up many times. The J gene is TRBJ2-1, the V gene TRBV3-1, with TRBD2 matching 7 bases. Germline values: CDR1 LGHDT, CDR2 YNNKEL (reference sequence). This CDR3 has 16 residues. Trimming took 0 bases from V and 3 from J; bases not matched to a gene: 5. CDR3 DNA: TGTGCCAGCAGCCAAGAGCTAGCGGACTTCTACAATGAGCAGTTCTTC. Translated, it gives CASSQELADFYNEQFF.

V usage is TRBV6-2 or TRBV6-3 and J usage is TRBJ1-4; D is ambiguous. The CDR3 contains 14 residues. Germline V lookup: CDR1 MNHEY, CDR2 SVGEGT. V was cut by 6 bases and J by 4 bases, with 12 bases left in between. The CDR3 coding sequence is TGTGCCAGCAGACAAGGATGGGGTAATGAAAAACTGTTTTTT. Its protein is CASRQGWGNEKLFF.

V and J are TRBV29-1 and TRBJ1-4, with unresolved D. V was pared by 7 bases and J by 3 bases, with 15 bases between. CDR3 size: 14 residues. Germline CDR1 SQVTM, CDR2 ANQGSEA. The DNA of the CDR3 is TGCAGCGCCTCAGTAGGGCCAGCTAATGAAAAACTGTTTTTT. This translates into CSASVGPANEKLFF.

In its sample, this clonotype was seen many times. The chain joins TRBV11-2 to TRBJ2-3; possibly TRBD1 for D (6 bases). Trimming pared 6 bases from V and 6 bases from J, leaving 13 bases between. Germline loops: CDR1 SGHAT, CDR2 FQNNGV. The CDR3 runs to 13 residues. CDR3 in DNA: TGTGCCAGCAGTTACGGACAGCCTGATACGCAGTATTTT. It is translated as CASSYGQPDTQYF.

Concerning this clonotype itself: This may come from a read error, since a much larger clone is one base off. The CDR3 DNA sequence: TGTGCCAGCAGCCCGTGGACAGTCAATGAGCAGTACTTC. It yields the protein CASSPWTVNEQYF. The chain joins TRBV3-1 to TRBJ2-1; tentatively, D is TRBD1 (6 bases). TRBJ2-7 matches the DNA end more closely, so the J call is doubtful. CDR3 length equals 13 residues. CDR1 and CDR2 from the germline V gene are LGHDT and YNNKEL (reference sequence).

The V and J genes are TRBV28 and TRBJ2-7, with D perhaps given as TRBD1 or TRBD2 (5 bases each). CDR1 is MDHEN, CDR2 SYDVKM, per germline. Trimming stripped 7 bases from V and 5 bases from J, with 15 bases between. This CDR3 contains 13 residues. The CDR3, as DNA: TGTGCCAGCACCCTTGGGGGTGGGAACGAGCAGTACTTC. Translation gives CASTLGGGNEQYF.

This clonotype was counted between two and nine times. The rearrangement joins TRBV7-9 to TRBJ2-1; 13 positions agree with TRBD2. The V gene's germline CDR1 is SEHNR and CDR2 FQNEAQ (reference sequence). The CDR3 consists of 14 residues. With V trimmed by 10 bases and J by 5 bases, 5 bases remained unmatched. CDR3 DNA: TGTGCCAACGCCGGGACTAGCGGGAACAATGAGCAGTTCTTC. It is translated as CANAGTSGNNEQFF.

The chain uses TRBV7-9 and TRBJ2-3; TRBD2 agrees at 11 bases. With 6 bases clipped from V and 5 bases from J, the junction kept 7 bases outside the gene matches. This CDR3 contains 15 residues. Germline loops: CDR1 SEHNR, CDR2 FQNEAQ (reference sequence). The CDR3 DNA sequence: TGTGCCAGCAGTCCCGGGGGACTAGCGGTAGATACGCAGTATTTT. Protein sequence: CASSPGGLAVDTQYF.

J is TRBJ2-4 and V is TRBV7-9, with D perhaps matching TRBD1 or TRBD2 (5 bases each). The ends were cut back, 1 base at V and 8 bases at J, with 9 bases in the middle. Looked up from germline, CDR1 is SEHNR and CDR2 is FQNEAQ (reference sequence). The CDR3 is made up of 13 amino acids. CDR3 sequence (DNA): TGTGCCAGCAGCTTAGTGGGGGTGGACATTCAGTACTTC. Its protein is CASSLVGVDIQYF.

This clonotype was recorded at least ten times. CDR3: CASSTDRAGANVLTF. CDR3 DNA sequence: TGTGCCAGCAGCACGGACAGGGCTGGGGCCAACGTCCTGACTTTC. The chain carries TRBV7-9 and TRBJ2-6; 8 bases align to TRBD1. Germline V CDR1 and CDR2: SEHNR, FQNEAQ (reference sequence). The CDR3 length is 15 residues. The J segment lost 2 bases and the V segment lost 5 bases, leaving 2 bases of the junction unmatched.

This chain's CDR3 is CASSKYRGVTYNEQFF. For the CDR3, the DNA is TGTGCCAGCAGCAAATACAGGGGGGTGACCTACAATGAGCAGTTCTTC. The rearrangement joins TRBV7-6 to TRBJ2-1; 8 positions match TRBD1. CDR1 is SGHVS and CDR2 is FNYEAQ in the germline V gene. V dropped 5 bases and J dropped 2; count of bases not matched to a gene: 8. The CDR3 has 16 amino acids.

This clonotype occurred a few times. CDR3 nucleotide sequence: TGTGCCACCAGCAGAGCTAGCGGGAGTTCTCAGTACTTC. This sequence encodes CATSRASGSSQYF. This chain links TRBV15 with TRBJ2-4; 10 positions agree with TRBD2. V lost 1 base, J lost 12 bases, and 3 bases stayed unmatched. This CDR3 spans 13 amino acids. Germline-derived CDR1 and CDR2 are LNHNV and YYDKDF (reference sequence).

About this clonotype: Given a much more abundant clone one base away, this may be a read error. The rearrangement joins TRBV30 to TRBJ1-1; D is ambiguous. CDR3 size: 15 residues. V gave up 5 bases and J gave up 1 base, with 17 bases separating them. From germline, CDR1 is GTSNPN and CDR2 SVGIG (reference sequence). The CDR3 region is CAWLPPETPNTEAFF. For the CDR3, the DNA is TGTGCCTGGTTGCCCCCCGAGACACCGAACACTGAAGCTTTCTTT.

This clonotype was seen many times. The J gene is TRBJ2-3, the V gene TRBV4-1; no firm D call. The CDR3 extends over 14 amino acids. The germline V gene has CDR1 MGHRA and CDR2 YSYEKL. The V gene lost 0 bases and the J gene lost 5 bases, with 9 bases spanning the gap. This CDR3 is CASSQEKGVDTQYF. The CDR3 nucleotides are TGCGCCAGCAGCCAAGAAAAAGGCGTAGATACGCAGTATTTT.

This clonotype has just a few counts. CDR3 region: CASSVDGFHYEQYF. The DNA for the CDR3 is TGTGCCAGCAGCGTGGACGGGTTTCACTACGAGCAGTACTTC. The V gene is TRBV5-8, the J gene TRBJ2-7; D gene uncertain. V lost 4 bases, J lost 3 bases, and 14 bases lay in between. Germline CDR1 and CDR2: SGHTS and YDEGEE. This CDR3 is 14 amino acids long.

This clonotype has a count of ten or more. The chain links TRBV12-3 or TRBV12-4 to TRBJ1-5, with a tentative D call TRBD1 (6 bases). The CDR3 runs to 15 residues. With 0 bases removed from V and 6 bases from J, the gap between germline ends came to 12 bases. This CDR3 reads CASSLALTGTQPQHF. The CDR3 DNA follows: TGTGCCAGCAGTTTAGCGCTCACAGGGACTCAGCCCCAGCATTTT.

This clonotype was seen many times. The V gene is TRBV12-3 or TRBV12-4, the J gene TRBJ1-5; D is ambiguous. This CDR3 is built from 13 residues. V was clipped by 3 bases and J by 9 bases, with 12 bases between them. This CDR3 reads CASSLSEPLPQHF. The CDR3 coding sequence is TGTGCCAGCAGTTTGTCCGAGCCCTTGCCCCAGCATTTT.

This clonotype was counted at least ten times. This sequence joins TRBV7-2 and TRBJ1-2; D not certain. This CDR3 is 16 amino acids long. CDR1 is SGHTA, CDR2 FQGNSA, per germline. The V end lost 0 bases, the J end lost 5 bases, and 16 bases lay between the germline ends. The CDR3 spells CASSLAPADSLYGYTF. For the CDR3, the DNA is TGTGCCAGCAGCTTAGCGCCGGCAGATTCACTGTATGGCTACACCTTC.

This clonotype was counted at least ten times. CDR3 region: CAWSALGAGELFF. The CDR3 region has the DNA TGTGCCTGGAGTGCCTTGGGGGCCGGGGAGCTGTTTTTT. The chain is built from TRBV30 and TRBJ2-2; possibly TRBD1 or TRBD2 for D (5 bases each). The CDR3 runs to 13 residues. The V gene's germline CDR1 is GTSNPN and CDR2 SVGIG (reference sequence). V was shortened by 1 base and J by 6 bases, with 9 bases between the two germline ends.

The table lists this clonotype with many counts. V usage is TRBV6-2 or TRBV6-3 and J usage is TRBJ2-7; the match to TRBD1 covers 11 bases. Losses at the gene ends were 6 bases for V and 2 bases for J; bases not matched to a gene: 6. Germline V gene lookup returns CDR1 MNHEY and CDR2 SVGEGT. This CDR3 has 15 residues. The CDR3 region is CASRLPGQGAYEQYF. As DNA, the CDR3 is TGTGCCAGCAGACTCCCGGGACAGGGGGCCTACGAGCAGTACTTC.